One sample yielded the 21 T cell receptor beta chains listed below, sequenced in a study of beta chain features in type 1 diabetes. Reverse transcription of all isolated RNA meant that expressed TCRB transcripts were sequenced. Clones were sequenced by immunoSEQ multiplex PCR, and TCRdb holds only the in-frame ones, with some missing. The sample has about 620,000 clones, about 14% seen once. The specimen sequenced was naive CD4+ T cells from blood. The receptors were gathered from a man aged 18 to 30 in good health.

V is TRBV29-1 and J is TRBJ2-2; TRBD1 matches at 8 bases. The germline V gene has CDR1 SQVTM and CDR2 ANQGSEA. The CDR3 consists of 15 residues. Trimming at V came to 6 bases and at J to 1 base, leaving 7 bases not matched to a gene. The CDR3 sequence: CSVARQGWNTGELFF. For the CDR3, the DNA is TGCAGCGTAGCTAGACAGGGGTGGAACACCGGGGAGCTGTTTTTT.

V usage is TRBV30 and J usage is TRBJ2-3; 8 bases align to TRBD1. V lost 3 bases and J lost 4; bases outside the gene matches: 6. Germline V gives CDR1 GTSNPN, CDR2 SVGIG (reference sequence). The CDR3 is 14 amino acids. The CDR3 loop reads CAWSRTGYSDTQYF. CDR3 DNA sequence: TGTGCCTGGAGCCGGACAGGGTATTCAGATACGCAGTATTTT.

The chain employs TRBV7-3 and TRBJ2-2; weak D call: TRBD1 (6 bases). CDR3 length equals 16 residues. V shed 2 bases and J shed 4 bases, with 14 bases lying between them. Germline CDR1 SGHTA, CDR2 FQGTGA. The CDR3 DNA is TGTGCCAGCAGCTTAGATACAGGGCCATCCACCGGGGAGCTGTTTTTT. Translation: CASSLDTGPSTGELFF. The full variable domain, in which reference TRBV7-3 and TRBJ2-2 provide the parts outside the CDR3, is GAGVSQTPSNKVTEKGKYVELRCDPISGHTALYWYRQSLGQGPEFLIYFQGTGAADDSGLPNDRFFAVRPEGSVSTLKIQRTERGDSAVYLCASSLDTGPSTGELFFGEGSRLTVL.

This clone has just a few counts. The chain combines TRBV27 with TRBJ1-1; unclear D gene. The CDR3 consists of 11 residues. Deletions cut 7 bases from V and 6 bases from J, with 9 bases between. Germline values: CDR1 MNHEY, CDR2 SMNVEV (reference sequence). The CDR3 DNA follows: TGTGCCAGCATGAGAGGTCCTGAAGCTTTCTTT. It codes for CASMRGPEAFF.

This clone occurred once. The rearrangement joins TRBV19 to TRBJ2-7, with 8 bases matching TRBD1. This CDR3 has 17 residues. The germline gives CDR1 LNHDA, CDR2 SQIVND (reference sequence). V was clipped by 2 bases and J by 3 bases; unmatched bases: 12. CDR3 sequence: CASSIMGLQGAFYEQYF. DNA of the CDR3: TGTGCCAGTAGTATAATGGGCCTCCAGGGGGCTTTCTACGAGCAGTACTTC.

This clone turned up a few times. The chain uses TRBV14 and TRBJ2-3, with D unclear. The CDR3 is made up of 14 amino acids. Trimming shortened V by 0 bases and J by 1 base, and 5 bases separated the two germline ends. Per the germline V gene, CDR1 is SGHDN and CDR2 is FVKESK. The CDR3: CASSQDWRTDTQYF. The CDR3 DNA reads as TGTGCCAGCAGCCAAGATTGGCGCACAGATACGCAGTATTTT.

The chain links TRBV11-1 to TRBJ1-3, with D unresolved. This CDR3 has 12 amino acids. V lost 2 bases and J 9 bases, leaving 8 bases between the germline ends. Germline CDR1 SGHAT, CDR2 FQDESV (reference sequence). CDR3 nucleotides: TGTGCCAGCAGCTTAATACCGGGCACCATATATTTT. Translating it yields CASSLIPGTIYF.

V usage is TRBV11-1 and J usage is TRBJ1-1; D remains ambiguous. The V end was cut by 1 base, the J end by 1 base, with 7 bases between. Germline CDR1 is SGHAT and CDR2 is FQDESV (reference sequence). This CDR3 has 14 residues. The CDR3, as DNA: TGTGCCAGCAGCTTAGGTTGGGCGAACACTGAAGCTTTCTTT. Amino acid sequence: CASSLGWANTEAFF.

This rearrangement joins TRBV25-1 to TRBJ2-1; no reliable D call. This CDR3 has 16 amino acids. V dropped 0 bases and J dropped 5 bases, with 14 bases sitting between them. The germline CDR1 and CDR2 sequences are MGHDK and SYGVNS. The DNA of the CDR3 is TGTGCCAGCAGTGAATATGGAAAGGACGGACACAATGAGCAGTTCTTC. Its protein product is CASSEYGKDGHNEQFF.

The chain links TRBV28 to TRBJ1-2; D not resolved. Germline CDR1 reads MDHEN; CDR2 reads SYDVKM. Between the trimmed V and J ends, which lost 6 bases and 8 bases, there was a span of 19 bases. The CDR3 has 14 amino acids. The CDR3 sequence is CASRLAGGPWGYTF. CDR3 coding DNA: TGTGCCAGCAGGCTAGCGGGAGGGCCCTGGGGCTACACCTTC.

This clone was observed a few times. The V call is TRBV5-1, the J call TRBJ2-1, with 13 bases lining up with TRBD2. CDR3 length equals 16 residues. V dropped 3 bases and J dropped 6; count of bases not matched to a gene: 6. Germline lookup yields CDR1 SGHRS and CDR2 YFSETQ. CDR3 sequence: CASSSGLAGVFNEQFF. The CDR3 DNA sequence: TGCGCCAGCAGCTCCGGACTAGCGGGAGTGTTCAATGAGCAGTTCTTC.

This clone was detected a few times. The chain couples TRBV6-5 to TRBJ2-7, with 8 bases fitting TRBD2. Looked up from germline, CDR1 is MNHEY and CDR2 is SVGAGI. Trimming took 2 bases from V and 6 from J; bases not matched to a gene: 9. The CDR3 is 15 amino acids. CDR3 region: CASSYGGGRFSEQYF. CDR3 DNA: TGTGCCAGCAGTTACGGAGGCGGGAGGTTCTCCGAGCAGTACTTC.

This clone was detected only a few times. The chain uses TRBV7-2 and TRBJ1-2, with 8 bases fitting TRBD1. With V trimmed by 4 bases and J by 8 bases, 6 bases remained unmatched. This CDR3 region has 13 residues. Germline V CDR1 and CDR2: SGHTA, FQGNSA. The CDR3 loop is CASSWGQVMGYTF. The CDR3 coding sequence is TGTGCCAGCAGCTGGGGACAGGTGATGGGCTACACCTTC.

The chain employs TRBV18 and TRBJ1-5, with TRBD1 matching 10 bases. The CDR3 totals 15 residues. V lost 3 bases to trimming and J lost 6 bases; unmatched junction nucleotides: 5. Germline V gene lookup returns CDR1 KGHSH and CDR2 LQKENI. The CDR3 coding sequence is TGTGCCAGCTCACCCCGGACAGGGGGAGGTCAGCCCCAGCATTTT. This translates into CASSPRTGGGQPQHF. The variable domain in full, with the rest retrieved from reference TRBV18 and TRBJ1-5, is NAGVMQNPRHLVRRRGQEARLRCSPMKGHSHVYWYRQLPEEGLKFMVYLQKENIIDESGMPKERFSAEFPKEGPSILRIQQVVRGDSAAYFCASSPRTGGGQPQHFGDGTRLSIL.

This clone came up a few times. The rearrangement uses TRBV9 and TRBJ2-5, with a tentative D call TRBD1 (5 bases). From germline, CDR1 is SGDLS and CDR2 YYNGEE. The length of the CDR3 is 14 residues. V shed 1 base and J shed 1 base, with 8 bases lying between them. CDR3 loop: CASSVQGSQETQYF. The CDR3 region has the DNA TGTGCCAGCAGCGTACAGGGTTCCCAAGAGACCCAGTACTTC.

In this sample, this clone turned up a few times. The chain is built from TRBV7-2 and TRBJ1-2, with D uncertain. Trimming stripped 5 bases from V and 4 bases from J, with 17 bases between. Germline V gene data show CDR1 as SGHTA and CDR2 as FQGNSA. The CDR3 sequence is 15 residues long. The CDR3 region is CASSPLSAGTYGYTF. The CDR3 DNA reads TGTGCCAGCAGCCCCCTCTCGGCGGGCACCTATGGCTACACCTTC.

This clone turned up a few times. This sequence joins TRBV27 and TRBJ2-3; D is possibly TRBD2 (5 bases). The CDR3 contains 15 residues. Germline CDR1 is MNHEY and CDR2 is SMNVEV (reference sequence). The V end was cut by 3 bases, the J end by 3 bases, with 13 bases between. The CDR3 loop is CASSFRRTATDTQYF. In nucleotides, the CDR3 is TGTGCCAGCAGTTTTCGCCGGACTGCGACAGATACGCAGTATTTT.

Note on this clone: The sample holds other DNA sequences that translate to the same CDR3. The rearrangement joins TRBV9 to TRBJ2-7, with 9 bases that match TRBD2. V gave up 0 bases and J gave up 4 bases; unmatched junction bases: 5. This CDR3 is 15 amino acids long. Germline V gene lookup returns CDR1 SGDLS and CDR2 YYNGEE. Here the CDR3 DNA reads TGTGCCAGCAGCGTAGATGGGACTAGCTTTTACGAGCAGTACTTC. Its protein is CASSVDGTSFYEQYF.

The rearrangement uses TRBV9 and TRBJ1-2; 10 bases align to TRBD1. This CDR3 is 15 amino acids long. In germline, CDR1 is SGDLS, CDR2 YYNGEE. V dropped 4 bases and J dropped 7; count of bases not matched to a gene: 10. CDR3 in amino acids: CASSPSGTGVSGYTF. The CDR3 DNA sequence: TGTGCCAGCAGCCCTTCCGGGACAGGGGTGAGTGGCTACACCTTC.

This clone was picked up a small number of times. The CDR3 loop is CASSPGPDRSYEQYF. CDR3 DNA sequence: TGTGCCAGCAGCCCCGGGCCCGACAGGAGCTACGAGCAGTACTTC. V gene TRBV5-6 combines with J gene TRBJ2-7; maybe TRBD1 (6 bases). This CDR3 spans 15 amino acids. With 4 bases removed from V and 3 bases from J, the gap between germline ends came to 17 bases. From germline, CDR1 is SGHDT and CDR2 YYEEEE.

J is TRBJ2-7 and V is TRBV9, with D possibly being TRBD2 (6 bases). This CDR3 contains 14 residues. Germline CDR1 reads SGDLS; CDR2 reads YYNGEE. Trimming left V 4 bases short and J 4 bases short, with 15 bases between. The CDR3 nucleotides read TGTGCCAGCAGCCCCGGCCAGGGAGGTTACGAGCAGTACTTC. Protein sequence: CASSPGQGGYEQYF.